This T cell receptor (beta chain) comes out of a study of control samples from healthy donors and cancer patients. V was trimmed by 6 bases and J by 2 bases, leaving 8 bases between them. This CDR3 is built from 13 residues. From germline, CDR1 is MNHEY and CDR2 SVGAGI. Generated by immunoSEQ multiplex PCR, the TCRdb table keeps only in-frame clones and is missing some. The sample has 100,000 to 150,000 clones, more than 70% seen once. The rearrangement uses TRBV6-5 and TRBJ1-3; no clear D. This TCR was recovered from a man aged 55 to 70 in good health. Material for sequencing was blood. CDR3 amino acids: CASRRPTGNTIYF. The CDR3 DNA sequence: TGTGCCAGCAGGAGGCCGACTGGAAACACCATATATTTT.